This T cell receptor (beta chain) comes out of a study of molecular identifiers for immune sequencing clone quantification. Study details: Four of five splits of RNA from approximately 22,000 or 94,000 naive CD8 cells were sequenced in replicates.

About this clonotype: As yet, its antigen is unknown.

The study, taken as a whole, reports: Whereas naive cells kept under 1% of molecules in clones above 20 RNA copies, such clones held over 98% in effectors.

The CDR3 length is 15 residues. Trimming took 3 bases from V and 1 from J; bases not matched to a gene: 3. Germline V CDR1 and CDR2: SNHLY, FYNNEI. TCRdb fed the PCR reads into MiXCR, producing one record per CDR3 protein. The table shows more than 50,000 distinct CDR3 sequences, with under 20% occurring only once. Sorting was used to obtain naive CD8 T cells (CD8+CD4-CCR7+CD45RA+). The V call is TRBV2, the J call TRBJ2-3, with 8 bases identical to TRBD1. Sequenced input: naive CD8+ T cells from blood, with Jurkat cell RNA spiked in. Specified subset: FACS-sorted CD8+CD4-CCR7+CD45RA+ naive T cells. This clonotype originated in a human donor in good health. Some libraries in this study had Jurkat cell RNA spiked in. CDR3 amino acids: CASSDLTGGTDTQYF. CDR3 nucleotide sequence: TGTGCCAGCAGTGATTTGACAGGGGGCACAGATACGCAGTATTTT.